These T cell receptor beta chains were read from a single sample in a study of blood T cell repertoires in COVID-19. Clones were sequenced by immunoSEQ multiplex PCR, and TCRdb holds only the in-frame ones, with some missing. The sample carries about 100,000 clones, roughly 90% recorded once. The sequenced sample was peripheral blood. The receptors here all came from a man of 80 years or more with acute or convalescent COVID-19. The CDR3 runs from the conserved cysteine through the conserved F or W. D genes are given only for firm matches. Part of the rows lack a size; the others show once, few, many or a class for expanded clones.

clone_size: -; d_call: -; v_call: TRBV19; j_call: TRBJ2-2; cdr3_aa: CASSAGQITGELFF; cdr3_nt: TGTGCCAGTAGTGCAGGACAGATCACCGGGGAGCTGTTTTTT
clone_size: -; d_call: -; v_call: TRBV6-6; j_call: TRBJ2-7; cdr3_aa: CASSYNGQREQYF; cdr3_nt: TGTGCCAGCAGTTACAATGGACAACGGGAGCAGTACTTC
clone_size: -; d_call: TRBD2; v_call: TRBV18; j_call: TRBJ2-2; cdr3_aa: CASSPPSGSNTGELFF; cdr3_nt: TGTGCCAGCTCACCACCTAGCGGGTCGAACACCGGGGAGCTGTTTTTT
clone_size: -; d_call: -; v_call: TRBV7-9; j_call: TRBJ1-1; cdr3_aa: CASSSTGGGTEAFF; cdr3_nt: TGTGCCAGCAGCTCCACGGGTGGCGGCACTGAAGCTTTCTTT
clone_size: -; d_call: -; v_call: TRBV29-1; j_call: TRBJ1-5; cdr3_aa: CSVGQAEGQPQHF; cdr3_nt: TGCAGCGTTGGGCAGGCCGAAGGTCAGCCCCAGCATTTT
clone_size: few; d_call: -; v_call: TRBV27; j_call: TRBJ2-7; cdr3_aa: CASSLGGGEQYF; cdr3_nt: TGTGCCAGCAGTTTAGGAGGTGGCGAGCAGTACTTC
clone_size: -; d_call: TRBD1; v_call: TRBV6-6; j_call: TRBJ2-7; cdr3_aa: CASSYRGQGNYEQYF; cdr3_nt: TGTGCCAGCAGTTATAGGGGACAGGGGAACTACGAGCAGTACTTC
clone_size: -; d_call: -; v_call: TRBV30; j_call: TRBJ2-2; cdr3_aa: CAWRRGAPGELFF; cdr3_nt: TGTGCCTGGAGACGGGGTGCTCCCGGGGAGCTGTTTTTT
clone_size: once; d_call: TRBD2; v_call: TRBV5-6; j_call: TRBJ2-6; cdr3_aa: CASSLALGGAGANVLTF; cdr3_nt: TGTGCCAGCAGCTTGGCCCTGGGAGGGGCTGGGGCCAACGTCCTGACTTTC
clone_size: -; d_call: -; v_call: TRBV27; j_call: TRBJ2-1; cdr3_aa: CASSFLAPNEQFF; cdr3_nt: TGTGCCAGCAGTTTTTTAGCCCCTAATGAGCAGTTCTTC
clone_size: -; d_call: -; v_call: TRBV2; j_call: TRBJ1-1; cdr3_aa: CASSEALQGFTEAFF; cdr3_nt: TGTGCCAGCAGTGAAGCGCTTCAGGGTTTCACTGAAGCTTTCTTT
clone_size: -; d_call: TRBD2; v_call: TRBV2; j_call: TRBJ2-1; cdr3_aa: CASRGLGGVDEQFF; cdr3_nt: TGTGCCAGCAGGGGACTAGGGGGTGTGGATGAGCAGTTCTTC
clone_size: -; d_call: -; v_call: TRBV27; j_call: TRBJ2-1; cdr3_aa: CASSSVAEQFF; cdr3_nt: TGTGCCAGCAGTTCCGTGGCTGAGCAGTTCTTC
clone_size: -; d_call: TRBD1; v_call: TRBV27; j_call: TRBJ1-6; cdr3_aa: CASRLQGAVNSPLHF; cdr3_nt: TGTGCCAGCAGGTTACAGGGGGCGGTTAATTCACCCCTCCACTTT
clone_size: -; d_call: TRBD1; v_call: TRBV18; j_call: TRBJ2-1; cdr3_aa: CASSPRGQGREQFF; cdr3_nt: TGTGCCAGCTCACCAAGGGGACAGGGAAGGGAGCAGTTCTTC
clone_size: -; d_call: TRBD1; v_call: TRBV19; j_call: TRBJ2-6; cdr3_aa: CASSIGQGFSGANVLTF; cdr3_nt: TGTGCCAGTAGTATAGGACAGGGGTTCTCTGGGGCCAACGTCCTGACTTTC
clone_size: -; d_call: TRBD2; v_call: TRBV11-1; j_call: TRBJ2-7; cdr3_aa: CASSQVGGSVHEQYF; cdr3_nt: TGTGCCAGCAGCCAGGTTGGCGGGAGTGTACACGAGCAGTACTTC
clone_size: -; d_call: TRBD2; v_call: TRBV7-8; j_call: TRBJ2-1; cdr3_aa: CASSLAGTSGRATTYNEQFF; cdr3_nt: TGTGCCAGCAGCTTAGCAGGGACTAGCGGGAGGGCCACTACCTACAATGAGCAGTTCTTC
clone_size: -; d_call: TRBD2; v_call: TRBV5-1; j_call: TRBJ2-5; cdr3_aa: CASSSGLAEQETQYF; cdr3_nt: TGCGCCAGCAGCTCGGGACTAGCGGAGCAAGAGACCCAGTACTTC
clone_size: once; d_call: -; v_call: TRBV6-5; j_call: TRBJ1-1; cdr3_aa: CASSPPYGTKAFF; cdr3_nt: TGTGCCAGCAGCCCCCCGTACGGGACAAAAGCTTTCTTT
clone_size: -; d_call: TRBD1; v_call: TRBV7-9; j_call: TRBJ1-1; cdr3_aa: CASSLAGQTEAFF; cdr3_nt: TGTGCCAGCAGCTTAGCGGGACAGACTGAAGCTTTCTTT
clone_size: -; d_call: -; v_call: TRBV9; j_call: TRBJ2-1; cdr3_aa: CASSVGTASSYNEQFF; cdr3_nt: TGTGCCAGCAGCGTAGGAACAGCTTCTTCCTACAATGAGCAGTTCTTC
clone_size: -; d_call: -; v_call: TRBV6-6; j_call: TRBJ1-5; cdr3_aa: CASSQQGGSNQPQHF; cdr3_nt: TGTGCCAGCAGCCAACAGGGCGGTAGCAATCAGCCCCAGCATTTT
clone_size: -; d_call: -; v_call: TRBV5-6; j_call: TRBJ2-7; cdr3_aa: CASSLAGRTYEQYF; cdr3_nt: TGTGCCAGCAGCTTGGCCGGGAGAACCTACGAGCAGTACTTC
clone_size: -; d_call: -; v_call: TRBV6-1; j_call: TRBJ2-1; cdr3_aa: CASSELKSSYNEQFF; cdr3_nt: TGTGCCAGCAGTGAACTTAAATCCTCCTACAATGAGCAGTTCTTC
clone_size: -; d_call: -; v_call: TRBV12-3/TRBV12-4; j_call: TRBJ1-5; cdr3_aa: CASTLGPGLAQHF; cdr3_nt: TGTGCCAGCACTCTTGGACCGGGATTGGCCCAGCATTTT
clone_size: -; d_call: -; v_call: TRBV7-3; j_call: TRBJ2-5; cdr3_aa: CASSTGRGETQYF; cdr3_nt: TGTGCCAGCAGTACGGGCCGGGGAGAGACCCAGTACTTC
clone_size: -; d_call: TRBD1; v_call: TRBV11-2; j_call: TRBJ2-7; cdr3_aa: CASSLVWTGVVEQYF; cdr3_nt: TGTGCCAGCAGCTTAGTTTGGACAGGGGTTGTCGAGCAGTACTTC
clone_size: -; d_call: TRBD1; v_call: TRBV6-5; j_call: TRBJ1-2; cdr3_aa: CASSKGAKYGYTF; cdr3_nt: TGTGCCAGCAGTAAGGGGGCTAAATATGGCTACACCTTC
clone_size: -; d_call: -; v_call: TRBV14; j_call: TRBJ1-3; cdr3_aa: CASSHPRGSGNTIYF; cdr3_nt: TGTGCCAGCAGCCACCCAAGGGGGTCTGGAAACACCATATATTTT
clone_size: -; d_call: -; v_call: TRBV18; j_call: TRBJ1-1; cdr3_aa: CASSGTPGNTEAFF; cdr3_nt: TGTGCCAGCTCAGGGACACCGGGGAACACTGAAGCTTTCTTT
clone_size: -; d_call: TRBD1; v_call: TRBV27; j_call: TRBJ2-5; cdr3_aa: CASRPPGRGHETQYF; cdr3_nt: TGTGCCAGCAGACCCCCGGGCAGGGGGCACGAGACCCAGTACTTC
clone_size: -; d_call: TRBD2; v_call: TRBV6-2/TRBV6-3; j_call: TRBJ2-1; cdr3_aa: CASSLSIPTSGPYNEQFF; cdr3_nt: TGTGCCAGCAGTCTTTCGATCCCGACTAGCGGGCCCTACAATGAGCAGTTCTTC
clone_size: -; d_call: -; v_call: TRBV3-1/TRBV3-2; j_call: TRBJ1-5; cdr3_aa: CASSRTRGPNQPQHF; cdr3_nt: TGTGCCAGCAGCCGAACCAGGGGCCCGAATCAGCCCCAGCATTTT
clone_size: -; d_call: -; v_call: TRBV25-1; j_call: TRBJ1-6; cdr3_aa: CASSESYSPLHF; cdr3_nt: TGTGCCAGCAGTGAGTCATATTCACCCCTCCACTTT
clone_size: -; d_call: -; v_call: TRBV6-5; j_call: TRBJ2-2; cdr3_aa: CASRRQNTGELFF; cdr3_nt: TGTGCCAGCAGAAGACAGAACACCGGGGAGCTGTTTTTT
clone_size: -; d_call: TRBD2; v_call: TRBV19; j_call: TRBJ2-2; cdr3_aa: CASSGSGSVTGELFF; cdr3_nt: TGTGCCAGTAGTGGGAGCGGGAGTGTCACCGGGGAGCTGTTTTTT
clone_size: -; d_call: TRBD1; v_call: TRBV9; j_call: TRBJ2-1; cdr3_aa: CASSVGGTGRNEQFF; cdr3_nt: TGTGCCAGCAGCGTAGGAGGGACAGGGCGCAATGAGCAGTTCTTC
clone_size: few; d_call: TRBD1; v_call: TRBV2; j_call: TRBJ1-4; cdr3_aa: CASIFLGQGYEKLFF; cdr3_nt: TGTGCCAGCATTTTCCTGGGACAGGGCTATGAAAAACTGTTTTTT
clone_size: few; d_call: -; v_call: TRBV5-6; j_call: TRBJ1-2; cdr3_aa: CASRYGEGRIYGYTF; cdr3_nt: TGTGCCAGCAGATATGGGGAGGGTCGGATTTATGGCTACACCTTC
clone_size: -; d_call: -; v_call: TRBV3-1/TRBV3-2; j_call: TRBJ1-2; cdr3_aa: CASSQQGWDGYTF; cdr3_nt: TGTGCCAGCAGCCAACAGGGGTGGGATGGCTACACCTTC
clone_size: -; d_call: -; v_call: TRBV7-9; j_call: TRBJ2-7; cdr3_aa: CASNRQDSSYEQYF; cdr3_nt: TGTGCCAGCAACCGACAGGACAGCTCCTACGAGCAGTACTTC
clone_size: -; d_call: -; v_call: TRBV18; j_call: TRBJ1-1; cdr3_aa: CASSLTRVGHWNTEAFF; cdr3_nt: TGTGCCAGCTCACTTACGCGTGTGGGACACTGGAACACTGAAGCTTTCTTT
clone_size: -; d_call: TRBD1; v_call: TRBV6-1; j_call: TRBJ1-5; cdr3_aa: CASSELQGHTNQPQHF; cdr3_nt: TGTGCCAGCAGTGAATTACAGGGGCATACCAATCAGCCCCAGCATTTT
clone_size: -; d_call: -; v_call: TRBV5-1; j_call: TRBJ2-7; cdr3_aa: CASSPTGGLGEQYF; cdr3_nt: TGCGCCAGCAGCCCTACCGGGGGACTGGGCGAGCAGTACTTC